Shown below are 12 T cell receptor beta chains from a single sample sequenced in a study of patients and donors after allogeneic stem cell transplantation. TCRdb itself ran the RT-PCR reads through MiXCR, one entry per CDR3 protein. The sample carries approximately 160,000 distinct CDR3 sequences, about 30% recorded once. The specimen was blood, either unsorted or a sorted T cell fraction (not recorded which). These receptor sequences come from a human donor who was either an allogeneic HSCT recipient or a stem cell or donor lymphocyte infusion donor (not recorded which). It is not recorded whose cells these are; they may come from a transplant donor.

V is TRBV9 and J is TRBJ2-7; TRBD2 is a possible D gene (5 bases). Germline CDR1 is SGDLS and CDR2 is YYNGEE. The CDR3 has 14 residues. V was cut by 0 bases and J by 2 bases, with 9 bases left in between. This CDR3 reads CASSVELGTYEQYF. CDR3 DNA: TGTGCCAGCAGCGTAGAACTAGGGACCTACGAGCAGTACTTC. Full variable domain (remainder filled in from reference TRBV9 and TRBJ2-7): DSGVTQTPKHLITATGQRVTLRCSPRSGDLSVYWYQQSLDQGLQFLIQYYNGEERAKGNILERFSAQQFPDLHSELNLSSLELGDSALYFCASSVELGTYEQYFGPGTRLTVT.

The rearrangement joins TRBV15 to TRBJ2-7; D is possibly TRBD1 (5 bases). Looked up from germline, CDR1 is LNHNV and CDR2 is YYDKDF (reference sequence). This CDR3 contains 13 residues. V dropped 0 bases and J dropped 4 bases, with 7 bases sitting between them. The CDR3 sequence: CATSRDKGYEQYF. As DNA, the CDR3 is TGTGCCACCAGCAGAGATAAGGGGTACGAGCAGTACTTC.

This clonotype appeared a few times. The chain joins TRBV9 to TRBJ2-2; D is uncertain. This CDR3 is 15 amino acids long. Per the germline V gene, CDR1 is SGDLS and CDR2 is YYNGEE. V was trimmed by 0 bases and J by 4 bases, leaving 10 bases between them. The CDR3 protein is CASSVAFHVTGELFF. The CDR3 bases are TGTGCCAGCAGCGTAGCTTTCCATGTCACCGGGGAGCTGTTTTTT.

The rearrangement links TRBV12-3 or TRBV12-4 to TRBJ2-1; a possible D gene is TRBD2 (6 bases). The CDR3 loop spans 14 amino acids. V was cut by 5 bases and J by 7 bases, with 15 bases left in between. The CDR3 region has the DNA TGTGCCAGCAGTCCCCCCGGACTACTAAATGAGCAGTTCTTC. The encoded protein is CASSPPGLLNEQFF.

This sequence joins TRBV11-2 and TRBJ2-2; D uncertain. The V and J ends lost 0 bases and 5 bases respectively, with 7 bases between them. The CDR3 is made up of 14 amino acids. CDR1 SGHAT and CDR2 FQNNGV come from the germline V gene. CDR3 region: CASSLESRTGELFF. DNA for the CDR3: TGTGCCAGCAGCTTAGAGTCGAGAACCGGGGAGCTGTTTTTT.

Concerning this clonotype: This may stem from a read error, because a much larger clone lies one nucleotide away. The CDR3 region has the DNA TGTGCCAGCAGCCAACAGGGACAGCTTGAAGCTATCTTT. Amino acids: CASSQQGQLEAIF. The gene calls are TRBV3-1 and TRBJ1-1; 7 bases are a match to TRBD1. The CDR3 extends over 13 amino acids. CDR1 LGHDT and CDR2 YNNKEL come from the germline V gene (reference sequence).

V is TRBV9 and J is TRBJ2-5; the match to TRBD2 covers 8 bases. This CDR3 spans 17 amino acids. V dropped 0 bases and J dropped 0; count of bases not matched to a gene: 7. Germline V CDR1 and CDR2: SGDLS, YYNGEE. The CDR3 DNA is TGTGCCAGCAGCGTAGGACCTAGCGGGTCTTACCAAGAGACCCAGTACTTC. This encodes CASSVGPSGSYQETQYF.

The chain has TRBV27 and TRBJ2-1, with 9 bases identical to TRBD1. Germline V lookup: CDR1 MNHEY, CDR2 SMNVEV (reference sequence). Trimming at V came to 5 bases and at J to 3 bases, leaving 5 bases not matched to a gene. This CDR3 contains 15 residues. CDR3 sequence reads: CASSKQGADYNEQFF. DNA for the CDR3: TGTGCCAGCAGTAAACAGGGGGCTGACTACAATGAGCAGTTCTTC.

The table lists this clonotype with a few counts. The rearrangement joins TRBV5-6 to TRBJ1-4; 9 nucleotides agree with TRBD1. After removal of 4 bases from V and 5 bases from J, the junction contained 6 bases not matched to a gene. The CDR3 loop spans 15 amino acids. Germline assignment: CDR1 SGHDT and CDR2 YYEEEE. In DNA, the CDR3 is TGTGCCAGCAGCCCCACCGGGACAGGGAATGAAAAACTGTTTTTT. It is translated as CASSPTGTGNEKLFF.

This clonotype was recorded a few times. The chain employs TRBV6-5 and TRBJ1-2; 7 bases are shared with TRBD1. The CDR3 runs 14 residues. Germline V gene lookup returns CDR1 MNHEY and CDR2 SVGAGI. V lost 5 bases to trimming and J lost 4 bases; unmatched junction nucleotides: 7. This chain's CDR3 is CASSRETGIYGYTF. The CDR3 DNA is TGTGCCAGCAGTAGGGAGACAGGGATCTATGGCTACACCTTC.

The V call is TRBV20-1, the J call TRBJ2-7; 8 nucleotides align to TRBD2. There are 13 residues in the CDR3. Germline V gene lookup returns CDR1 DFQATT and CDR2 SNEGSKA (reference sequence). DNA for the CDR3: TGCAGAGGGGGAACGGGGACTAGGAACGAGCAGTACTTC. Its translation is CRGGTGTRNEQYF.

This clonotype was found many times. The rearrangement uses TRBV7-9 and TRBJ1-1; D unclear. The ends were cut back, 5 bases at V and 5 bases at J, with 9 bases in the middle. The CDR3 loop spans 12 amino acids. The germline CDR1 and CDR2 sequences are SEHNR and FQNEAQ (reference sequence). Here the CDR3 reads CASSPPGTEAFF. Here the CDR3 DNA reads TGTGCCAGCAGCCCCCCCGGAACTGAAGCTTTCTTT.